Given below is one T cell receptor (beta chain) in context. The antigen is unknown. These data belong to a study of immune evolution from preneoplasia to lung adenocarcinoma. Overall study findings and caveats: Later-stage lesions seemingly showed higher T cell density and diversity than normal lung. Top clone frequencies peaked in normal lung, apparently declining through invasive adenocarcinoma.

Profiling relied on immunoSEQ multiplex PCR, and the TCRdb table lists in-frame clones only, not all of them. The sample has about 26,000 clones, approximately 74% seen once. Sequenced input: FFPE invasive lung adenocarcinoma tissue. The TCR comes from a person between 55 and 69 years old with invasive lung adenocarcinoma. Some clones in this sample may be carry-over from other donors' samples.

Here the CDR3 DNA reads TGTGCCAGCAGCGTAAGCTACAATGAGCAGTTCTTC. It yields the protein CASSVSYNEQFF. V gene TRBV9 combines with J gene TRBJ2-1, with no clear D. This CDR3 is built from 12 residues. Between the trimmed V and J ends, which lost 1 base and 3 bases, there was a span of 2 bases. In germline, CDR1 is SGDLS, CDR2 YYNGEE.